A single sample gave rise to the 23 T cell receptor beta chains below, sequenced in a study of human T cells and chemical hapten exposure. Described time point: patch test 1, 2 weeks after DPC sensitization. This sample's treatment: therapeutic diphenylcyclopropenone sensitization with weekly scalp DPC. MiXCR was run by TCRdb on the RACE reads, yielding one entry per CDR3 protein. In the table there are around 300,000 distinct CDR3 sequences, around 7% of which are singletons. The input for sequencing was whole blood, taken in connection with sensitization to the hapten diphenylcyclopropenone (DPC). Receptors were obtained from a woman aged 18-30 years with alopecia areata. Some clones in this sample may be carry-over from other donors' samples.

In its sample, this clonotype was seen a few times. V usage is TRBV6-5 and J usage is TRBJ2-6, with D possibly called TRBD1 or TRBD2 (5 bases each). In germline, CDR1 is MNHEY, CDR2 SVGAGI. Trimming cost V 0 bases and J 4 bases, with 19 bases left between them. The CDR3 length is 19 residues. This chain's CDR3 is CASSYSDGELRDGANVLTF. The DNA of the CDR3 is TGTGCCAGCAGTTACTCGGACGGGGAGCTTCGGGACGGGGCCAACGTCCTGACTTTC.

This clonotype has more than one count but fewer than ten. The rearrangement joins TRBV28 to TRBJ1-1, with 12 bases matching TRBD1. Germline V gene lookup returns CDR1 MDHEN and CDR2 SYDVKM. The trim removed 6 bases at V and 9 bases at J, leaving 17 bases unmatched. The CDR3 runs 17 residues. The CDR3 nucleotides are TGTGCCAGCAGATTGGGATGGGACAGGGGGCGAGTAGGTAAAGCTTTCTTT. It codes for CASRLGWDRGRVGKAFF.

This clonotype has just a few counts. The V call is TRBV20-1, the J call TRBJ2-1; D is unresolved. The CDR3 loop spans 14 amino acids. Between the trimmed V and J ends, which lost 1 base and 4 bases, there was a span of 11 bases. The V gene's germline CDR1 is DFQATT and CDR2 SNEGSKA (reference sequence). The CDR3 sequence: CSARGRQFYNEQFF. In nucleotides, the CDR3 is TGCAGTGCTAGAGGGCGGCAGTTTTACAATGAGCAGTTCTTC.

The table lists this clonotype with many counts. This chain uses TRBV5-4 with TRBJ2-5; D gene uncertain. Trimming removed 3 bases from V and 1 base from J, with 7 bases in between. Germline V gene data show CDR1 as SGHNT and CDR2 as YYREEE (reference sequence). The CDR3 sequence is 13 residues long. The CDR3 is CASSSWIQETQYF. CDR3 sequence (DNA): TGTGCCAGCAGCTCTTGGATCCAAGAGACCCAGTACTTC.

The chain recombines TRBV28 with TRBJ2-7, with D maybe TRBD1 (6 bases). CDR3 size: 14 residues. The V gene lost 4 bases and the J gene lost 1 base, with 11 bases spanning the gap. CDR1 and CDR2 from the germline V gene are MDHEN and SYDVKM. The CDR3: CASSSTGRSYEQYF. CDR3 nucleotide sequence: TGTGCCAGCAGTTCCACAGGGCGGTCCTACGAGCAGTACTTC.

For the CDR3, the DNA is TGTGCCAGCAGCCAGACGCAGGCGAGCTCTGGAAACACCATATATTTT. Its translation: CASSQTQASSGNTIYF. This chain uses TRBV4-2 with TRBJ1-3; D not resolved. Germline-derived CDR1 and CDR2 are LGHNA and YNFKEQ. V gave up 3 bases and J gave up 0 bases, with 12 bases separating them. The CDR3 totals 16 residues.

This clonotype was detected ten times or more. V usage is TRBV12-3 or TRBV12-4 and J usage is TRBJ1-6, with D possibly being TRBD1 (6 bases). Deletions cut 5 bases from V and 0 bases from J, with 11 bases between. This CDR3 has 16 amino acids. As DNA, the CDR3 is TGTGCCAGCAGTCGGACAGTAGGCTCCTATAATTCACCCCTCCACTTT. This encodes CASSRTVGSYNSPLHF.

This chain links TRBV4-3 with TRBJ1-1, with unresolved D. The germline CDR1 and CDR2 sequences are LGHNA and YSLEER. The V and J ends lost 5 bases and 7 bases respectively, with 14 bases between them. This CDR3 is 13 amino acids long. The CDR3 sequence is CASSDQPRGEAFF. DNA for the CDR3: TGCGCCAGCAGCGATCAGCCGCGGGGTGAAGCTTTCTTT.

This clonotype came up a few times. J is TRBJ2-3 and V is TRBV27; the D gene is possibly TRBD2 (5 bases). Germline values: CDR1 MNHEY, CDR2 SMNVEV (reference sequence). The length of the CDR3 is 14 residues. V was pared by 6 bases and J by 5 bases, with 15 bases between. Here the CDR3 DNA reads TGTGCCAGCAGGGGCGGGCCTTGGGTAGATACGCAGTATTTT. It yields the protein CASRGGPWVDTQYF.

This clonotype was counted only a few times. J is TRBJ1-6 and V is TRBV7-6; 7 bases match TRBD1. The CDR3 has 15 amino acids. V was pared by 5 bases and J by 10 bases, with 11 bases of the junction left unmatched. The V gene's germline CDR1 is SGHVS and CDR2 FNYEAQ. CDR3 protein: CASSLGQANGSPLHF. DNA for the CDR3: TGTGCCAGCAGCCTCGGACAGGCGAATGGCTCACCCCTCCACTTT. Full variable domain (outside the CDR3, taken from reference TRBV7-6 and TRBJ1-6): GAGVSQSPRYKVTKRGQDVALRCDPISGHVSLYWYRQALGQGPEFLTYFNYEAQQDKSGLPNDRFSAERPEGSISTLTIQRTEQRDSAMYRCASSLGQANGSPLHFGNGTRLTVT.

V and J are TRBV5-4 and TRBJ2-2; 8 nucleotides agree with TRBD1. The CDR3 covers 14 residues. The germline V gene has CDR1 SGHNT and CDR2 YYREEE (reference sequence). V lost 5 bases and J lost 7; bases outside the gene matches: 7. CDR3 in amino acids: CASSPTGDNGELFF. CDR3 in DNA: TGTGCCAGCAGTCCGACAGGGGATAACGGGGAGCTGTTTTTT.

This clonotype was detected many times. The CDR3, as DNA: TGTGCCACCAGTGATACGACTAGACAGAATACGCAGTATTTT. Translation gives CATSDTTRQNTQYF. The rearrangement links TRBV24-1 to TRBJ2-3; D is perhaps TRBD2 (6 bases). V lost 3 bases and J lost 7, with 13 bases in between. The CDR3 sequence is 14 residues long. Germline V gives CDR1 KGHDR, CDR2 SFDVKD.

This clonotype was seen many times. This chain uses TRBV7-2 with TRBJ2-3, with D unclear. Deletions cut 2 bases from V and 0 bases from J, with 15 bases between. The CDR3 has 17 amino acids. CDR1 SGHTA and CDR2 FQGNSA come from the germline V gene. In DNA form, the CDR3 reads TGTGCCAGCAGCTTACCCCCGACTCCCGCCAGCACAGATACGCAGTATTTT. This translates into CASSLPPTPASTDTQYF.

This clonotype appeared a few times. The chain combines TRBV6-2 or TRBV6-3 with TRBJ1-1, with a tentative D call TRBD1 (5 bases). The CDR3 totals 14 residues. V was cut by 11 bases and J by 2 bases, with 18 bases left in between. Germline-derived CDR1 and CDR2 are MNHEY and SVGEGT. CDR3 region: CAAAGRDRNTEAFF. For the CDR3, the DNA is TGTGCCGCAGCAGGTCGAGACAGAAACACTGAAGCTTTCTTT.

This clonotype was observed many times. The CDR3 sequence: CASSQGSYNSPLHF. CDR3 bases: TGCGCCAGCAGCCAAGGGTCCTATAATTCACCCCTCCACTTT. V and J are TRBV4-1 and TRBJ1-6; D gene unclear. This CDR3 is 14 amino acids long. V shed 1 base and J shed 1 base, with 2 bases lying between them. Germline CDR1 and CDR2: MGHRA and YSYEKL.

Ten or more counts support this clonotype. The chain couples TRBV18 to TRBJ2-3, with 8 bases aligning to TRBD1. J was trimmed by 1 base and V by 0 bases; bases with no gene match: 3. CDR1 and CDR2 from the germline V gene are KGHSH and LQKENI. The CDR3 extends over 16 amino acids. The CDR3 here is CASSPPETGGTDTQYF. DNA for the CDR3: TGTGCCAGCTCACCACCGGAGACAGGGGGCACAGATACGCAGTATTTT.

This clonotype was seen at least ten times. The V and J genes are TRBV6-5 and TRBJ2-3; possible D gene TRBD2, 5 bases. There are 14 residues in the CDR3. Per germline, CDR1 MNHEY and CDR2 SVGAGI. Trimming left V 0 bases short and J 7 bases short, with 11 bases between. The CDR3 here is CASSYSSEGNTQYF. CDR3 nucleotide sequence: TGTGCCAGCAGTTACTCGTCTGAGGGCAATACGCAGTATTTT.

The sample holds a few counts of this clonotype. This rearrangement joins TRBV28 to TRBJ2-5; 8 positions match TRBD2. This CDR3 comprises 13 residues. Germline V gene lookup returns CDR1 MDHEN and CDR2 SYDVKM. V was clipped by 6 bases and J by 8 bases; unmatched bases: 8. DNA for the CDR3: TGTGCCAGCAGCCGGGGCGGGGGGCAAACCCAGTACTTC. This codes for CASSRGGGQTQYF.

The genes are TRBV5-1 and TRBJ1-1, with no clear D. This CDR3 is built from 13 residues. Between the trimmed V and J ends, which lost 0 bases and 5 bases, there was a span of 8 bases. Per germline, CDR1 SGHRS and CDR2 YFSETQ. The CDR3 sequence is CASSLVSRTEAFF. Here the CDR3 DNA reads TGCGCCAGCAGCTTGGTATCCCGAACTGAAGCTTTCTTT.

The table lists this clonotype with a few counts. The chain uses TRBV12-3 or TRBV12-4 and TRBJ1-1; no firm D call. Trimming took off 3 bases at V and 0 bases at J, with 14 bases between the two ends. The CDR3 sequence is 16 residues long. The CDR3 DNA is TGTGCCAGCAGTTTTTATCAGGCAGCCATGAACACTGAAGCTTTCTTT. Amino acid sequence: CASSFYQAAMNTEAFF.

This clonotype was detected ten times or more. The chain has TRBV6-2 or TRBV6-3 and TRBJ2-3; no firm D call. From germline, CDR1 is MNHEY and CDR2 SVGEGT. The CDR3 covers 14 residues. Trimming cost V 6 bases and J 0 bases, with 10 bases left between them. The CDR3 loop reads CASSPTASTDTQYF. The DNA for the CDR3 is TGTGCCAGCAGCCCTACAGCTAGCACAGATACGCAGTATTTT.

This clonotype was detected only a few times. V usage is TRBV20-1 and J usage is TRBJ2-7; 11 bases agree with TRBD2. J was trimmed by 1 base and V by 6 bases; bases with no gene match: 11. Per the germline V gene, CDR1 is DFQATT and CDR2 is SNEGSKA (reference sequence). The CDR3 has 16 residues. The CDR3 DNA sequence: TGCAGTGCCCTAGACGGGACTAGCGGCTTTTCCTACGAGCAGTACTTC. Translation gives CSALDGTSGFSYEQYF.

This clonotype was seen a few times. The chain couples TRBV12-3 or TRBV12-4 to TRBJ2-2; 9 bases map to TRBD2. J was trimmed by 0 bases and V by 1 base; bases with no gene match: 6. This CDR3 has 18 amino acids. The CDR3 bases are TGTGCCAGCAGTTTAGTGCTAGCGGGGCGAACGAACACCGGGGAGCTGTTTTTT. Its translation is CASSLVLAGRTNTGELFF.